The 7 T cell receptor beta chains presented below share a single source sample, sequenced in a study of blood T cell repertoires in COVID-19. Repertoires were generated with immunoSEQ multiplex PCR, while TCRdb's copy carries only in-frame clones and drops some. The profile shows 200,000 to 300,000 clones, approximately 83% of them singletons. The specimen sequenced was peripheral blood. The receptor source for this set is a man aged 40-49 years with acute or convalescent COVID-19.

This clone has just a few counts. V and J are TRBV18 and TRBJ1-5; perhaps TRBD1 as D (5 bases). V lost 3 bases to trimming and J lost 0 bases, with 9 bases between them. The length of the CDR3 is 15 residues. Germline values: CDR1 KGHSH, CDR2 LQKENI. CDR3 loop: CASSPTTASNQPQHF. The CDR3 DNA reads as TGTGCCAGCTCACCGACGACAGCTAGCAATCAGCCCCAGCATTTT. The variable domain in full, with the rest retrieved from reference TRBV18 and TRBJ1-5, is NAGVMQNPRHLVRRRGQEARLRCSPMKGHSHVYWYRQLPEEGLKFMVYLQKENIIDESGMPKERFSAEFPKEGPSILRIQQVVRGDSAAYFCASSPTTASNQPQHFGDGTRLSIL.

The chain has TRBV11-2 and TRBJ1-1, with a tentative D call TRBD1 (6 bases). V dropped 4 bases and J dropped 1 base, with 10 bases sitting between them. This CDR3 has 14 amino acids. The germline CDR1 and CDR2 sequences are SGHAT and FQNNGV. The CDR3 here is CASSSGHKNTEAFF. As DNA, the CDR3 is TGTGCCAGCAGCTCGGGACACAAGAACACTGAAGCTTTCTTT.

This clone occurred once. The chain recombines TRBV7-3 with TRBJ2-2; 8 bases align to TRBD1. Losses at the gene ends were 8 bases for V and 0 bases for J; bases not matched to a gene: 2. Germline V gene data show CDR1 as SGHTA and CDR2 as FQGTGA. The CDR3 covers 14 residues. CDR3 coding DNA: TGTGCCAGCGGGACAGGCCCGAACACCGGGGAGCTGTTTTTT. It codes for CASGTGPNTGELFF.

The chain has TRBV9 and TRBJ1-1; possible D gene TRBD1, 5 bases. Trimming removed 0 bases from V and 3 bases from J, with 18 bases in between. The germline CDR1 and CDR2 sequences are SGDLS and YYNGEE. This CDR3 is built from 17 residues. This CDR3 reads CASSVALGTVADTEAFF. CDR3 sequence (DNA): TGTGCCAGCAGCGTAGCCTTAGGGACTGTAGCTGACACTGAAGCTTTCTTT.

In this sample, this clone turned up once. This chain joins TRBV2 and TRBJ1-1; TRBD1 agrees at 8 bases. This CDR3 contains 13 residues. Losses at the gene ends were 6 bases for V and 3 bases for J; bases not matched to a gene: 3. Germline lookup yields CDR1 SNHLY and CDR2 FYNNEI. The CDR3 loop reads CASRADRDTEAFF. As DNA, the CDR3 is TGTGCCAGCAGAGCGGACAGGGACACTGAAGCTTTCTTT.

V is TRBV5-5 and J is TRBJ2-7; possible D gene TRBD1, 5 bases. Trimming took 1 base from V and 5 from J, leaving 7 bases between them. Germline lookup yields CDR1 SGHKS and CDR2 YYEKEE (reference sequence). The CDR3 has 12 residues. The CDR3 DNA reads TGTGCCAGCAGCTTGCCAGGGAACGAGCAGTACTTC. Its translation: CASSLPGNEQYF.

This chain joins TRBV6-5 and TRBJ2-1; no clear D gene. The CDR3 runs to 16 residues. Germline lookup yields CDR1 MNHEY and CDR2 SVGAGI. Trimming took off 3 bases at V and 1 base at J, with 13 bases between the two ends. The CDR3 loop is CASSYFSVESYNEQFF. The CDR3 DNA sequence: TGTGCCAGCAGTTATTTCAGCGTCGAGTCCTACAATGAGCAGTTCTTC.